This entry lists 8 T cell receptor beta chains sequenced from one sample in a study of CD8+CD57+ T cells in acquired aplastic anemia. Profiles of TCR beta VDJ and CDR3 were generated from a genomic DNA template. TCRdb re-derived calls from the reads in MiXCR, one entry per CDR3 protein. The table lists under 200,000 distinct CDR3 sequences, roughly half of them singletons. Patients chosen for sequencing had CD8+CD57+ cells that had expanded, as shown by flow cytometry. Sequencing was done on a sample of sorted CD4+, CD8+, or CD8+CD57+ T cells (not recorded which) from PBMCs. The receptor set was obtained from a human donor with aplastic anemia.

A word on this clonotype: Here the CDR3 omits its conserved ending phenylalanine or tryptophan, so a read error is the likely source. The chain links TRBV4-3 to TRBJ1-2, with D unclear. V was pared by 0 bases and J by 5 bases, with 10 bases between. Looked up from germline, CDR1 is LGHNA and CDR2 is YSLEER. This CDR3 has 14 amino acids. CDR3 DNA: TGCGCCAGCAGCCAAGATGGGTCGGCATATGGCTACACCTCC. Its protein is CASSQDGSAYGYTS.

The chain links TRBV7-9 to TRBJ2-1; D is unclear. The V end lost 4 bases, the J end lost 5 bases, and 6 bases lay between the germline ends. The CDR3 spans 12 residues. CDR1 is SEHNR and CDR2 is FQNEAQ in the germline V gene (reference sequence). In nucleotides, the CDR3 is TGTGCCAGCAGCTACAACCACAATGAGCAGTTCTTC. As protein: CASSYNHNEQFF.

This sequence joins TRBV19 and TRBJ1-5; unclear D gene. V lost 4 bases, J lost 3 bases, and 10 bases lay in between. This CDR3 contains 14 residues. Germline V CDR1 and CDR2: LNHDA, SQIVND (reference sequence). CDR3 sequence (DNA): TGTGCCAGTAGTACCCCGGGTTCCAATCAGCCCCAGCATTTT. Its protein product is CASSTPGSNQPQHF.

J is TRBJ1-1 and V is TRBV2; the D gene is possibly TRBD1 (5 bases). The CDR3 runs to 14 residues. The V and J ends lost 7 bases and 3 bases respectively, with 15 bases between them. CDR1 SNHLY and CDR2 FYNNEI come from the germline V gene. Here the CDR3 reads CASKGLGGDTEAFF. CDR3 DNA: TGTGCCAGCAAGGGTCTGGGGGGTGACACTGAAGCTTTCTTT.

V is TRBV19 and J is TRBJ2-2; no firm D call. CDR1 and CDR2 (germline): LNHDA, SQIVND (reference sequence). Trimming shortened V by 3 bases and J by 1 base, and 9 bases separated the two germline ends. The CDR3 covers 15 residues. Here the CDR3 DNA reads TGTGCCAGTAGTATCCGGGCCCTGAACACCGGGGAGCTGTTTTTT. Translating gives CASSIRALNTGELFF.

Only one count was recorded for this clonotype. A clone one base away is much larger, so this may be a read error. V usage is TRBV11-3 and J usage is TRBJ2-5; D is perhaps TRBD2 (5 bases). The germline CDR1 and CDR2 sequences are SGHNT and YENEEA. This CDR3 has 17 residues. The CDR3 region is CANSGTLPSPTGETQYF. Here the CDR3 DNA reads TGTGCCAACAGCGGAACCCTCCCAAGCCCGACCGGGGAGACCCAGTACTTC.

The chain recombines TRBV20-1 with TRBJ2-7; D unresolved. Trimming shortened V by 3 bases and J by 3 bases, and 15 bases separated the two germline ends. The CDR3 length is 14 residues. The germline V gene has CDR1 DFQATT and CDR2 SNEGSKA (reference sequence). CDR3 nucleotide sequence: TGCAGTGCTAGGGCCCTTAGCTTGGGCTACGAGCAGTACTTC. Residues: CSARALSLGYEQYF.

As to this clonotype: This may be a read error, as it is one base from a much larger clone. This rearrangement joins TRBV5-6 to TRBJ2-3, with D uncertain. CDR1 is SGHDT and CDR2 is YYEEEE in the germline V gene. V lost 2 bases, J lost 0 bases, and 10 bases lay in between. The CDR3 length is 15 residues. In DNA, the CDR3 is TGTGCCAGCAGCTTCGACTCGCCTAGCACAGATACGCAGTATTTT. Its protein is CASSFDSPSTDTQYF.